One and the same sample provided the 29 T cell receptor beta chains below, sequenced in a study of graft-versus-host responses after intestinal transplantation. Some clones are missing from TCRdb's copy, which holds only in-frame ones; the method was immunoSEQ multiplex PCR. The sample consists of 15,000 to 20,000 clones, approximately 40% of them appearing once. This specimen was alloreactive CD4+ T cells from a mixed lymphocyte reaction culture, taken before intestinal transplant. The subset: CFSE-low proliferating T cells sorted from approximately 6-day pre-transplant mixed lymphocyte reaction (GvH or HvG direction). The receptors originated from a human patient who received an intestinal transplant.

V is TRBV2 and J is TRBJ1-3; D might be TRBD1 (5 bases). This CDR3 is 15 amino acids long. The germline CDR1 and CDR2 sequences are SNHLY and FYNNEI. V was clipped by 9 bases and J by 2 bases, with 17 bases between them. In DNA, the CDR3 is TGTGCCAGTGGATTTACAGTAGGGGCTGGAAACACCATATATTTT. It yields the protein CASGFTVGAGNTIYF.

CDR3 amino acids: CASSQDQLGAVGTNEKLFF. CDR3 coding DNA: TGTGCCAGCAGCCAAGATCAGCTGGGGGCAGTCGGAACTAATGAAAAACTGTTTTTT. The chain links TRBV4-2 to TRBJ1-4, with TRBD1 as a possible D gene (6 bases). This CDR3 contains 19 residues. Germline V gene sequence: CDR1 LGHNA, CDR2 YNFKEQ. Trimming removed 0 bases at V and 1 base at J, with 18 bases between.

The chain employs TRBV5-1 and TRBJ1-2, with 8 bases aligning to TRBD1. CDR3 length: 15 amino acids. In germline, CDR1 is SGHRS, CDR2 YFSETQ. J was trimmed by 4 bases and V by 0 bases; bases with no gene match: 5. This CDR3 reads CASSLGDRKVYGYTF. CDR3 coding DNA: TGCGCCAGCAGCTTGGGGGACAGGAAAGTCTATGGCTACACCTTC.

DNA for the CDR3: TGTGCCAGCAGCCAAGACCAGGGTAGCTATGGCTACACCTTC. Translated: CASSQDQGSYGYTF. The chain joins TRBV14 to TRBJ1-2; D might be TRBD1 (5 bases). The CDR3 loop spans 14 amino acids. V shed 0 bases and J shed 4 bases, with 9 bases lying between them. Germline V gene sequence: CDR1 SGHDN, CDR2 FVKESK.

The rearrangement uses TRBV7-8 and TRBJ2-3, with 10 positions matching TRBD2. After removal of 1 base from V and 7 bases from J, the junction contained 8 bases not matched to a gene. The CDR3 spans 16 residues. Germline assignment: CDR1 SGHVS and CDR2 FQNEAQ. In DNA form, the CDR3 reads TGTGCCAGCAGCTTAGGAAGAAGCGGGGGGGCCAATACGCAGTATTTT. Translation gives CASSLGRSGGANTQYF.

The chain links TRBV6-1 to TRBJ2-2, with D uncertain. Germline CDR1 MNHNS, CDR2 SASEGT. CDR3 length: 12 residues. Trimming stripped 3 bases from V and 3 bases from J, with 2 bases between. The CDR3: CASSEHTGELFF. The CDR3 DNA is TGTGCCAGCAGTGAGCACACCGGGGAGCTGTTTTTT.

This clone was observed a few times. The chain links TRBV4-2 to TRBJ1-5; TRBD1 matches 8 bases. V gave up 1 base and J gave up 4 bases; unmatched junction bases: 6. This CDR3 comprises 16 residues. Germline CDR1 and CDR2: LGHNA and YNFKEQ. The CDR3 nucleotides read TGTGCCAGCAGCCAAGGACAGGGGTTCATGAATCAGCCCCAGCATTTT. Translated: CASSQGQGFMNQPQHF.

CDR3 sequence (DNA): TGTGCCAGTAGCCGCACAGGGATCCAATTGGAGACCCAGTACTTC. Protein: CASSRTGIQLETQYF. The V and J genes are TRBV19 and TRBJ2-5, with D possibly matching TRBD1 (6 bases). Trimming removed 6 bases at V and 5 bases at J, with 19 bases between. The CDR3 runs to 15 residues. Per germline, CDR1 LNHDA and CDR2 SQIVND (reference sequence).

This clone occurred a few times. The chain employs TRBV9 and TRBJ2-3; perhaps TRBD2 as D (5 bases). The germline V gene has CDR1 SGDLS and CDR2 YYNGEE. Trimming shortened V by 3 bases and J by 2 bases, and 16 bases separated the two germline ends. The CDR3 spans 16 residues. CDR3 in amino acids: CASSATPTRSTDTQYF. The CDR3 DNA is TGTGCCAGCAGCGCAACCCCTACTAGGTCCACAGATACGCAGTATTTT.

About this clone: One junction end disagrees with the germline gene, perhaps due to a read error. The chain has TRBV29-1 and TRBJ1-2; D might be TRBD1 (5 bases). This CDR3 is 13 amino acids long. Germline lookup yields CDR1 SQVTM and CDR2 ANQGSEA. The chain's CDR3 is CSVDTGTRRGYTF. DNA of the CDR3: TGCAGTGTTGATACCGGGACTAGGCGAGGCTACACCTTC.

This clone has only a few counts. The chain couples TRBV4-2 to TRBJ2-5, with 9 nucleotides matching TRBD2. V shed 1 base and J 5 bases; nucleotides not matched to a gene: 8. CDR1 is LGHNA, CDR2 YNFKEQ, per germline. The CDR3 runs 16 residues. The CDR3 here is CASSQGRGGARETQYF. In DNA form, the CDR3 reads TGTGCCAGCAGCCAAGGGCGCGGGGGGGCCCGCGAGACCCAGTACTTC.

J is TRBJ2-1 and V is TRBV7-8; no clear D gene. V gave up 3 bases and J gave up 2 bases, with 5 bases separating them. This CDR3 contains 13 residues. CDR1 is SGHVS and CDR2 is FQNEAQ in the germline V gene. As DNA, the CDR3 is TGTGCCAGCAGCTTCTGGGCCTACAATGAGCAGTTCTTC. Encoded protein: CASSFWAYNEQFF.

The rearrangement links TRBV11-3 to TRBJ1-1; D is undetermined. This CDR3 is built from 13 residues. The germline V gene has CDR1 SGHNT and CDR2 YENEEA. Trimming removed 4 bases from V and 1 base from J, with 7 bases in between. CDR3 amino acids: CASSSYRNTEAFF. The CDR3 nucleotides read TGTGCCAGCAGCTCCTACAGGAACACTGAAGCTTTCTTT.

This sequence joins TRBV6-5 and TRBJ1-1; possibly TRBD1 for D (5 bases). This CDR3 is built from 13 residues. The V and J ends lost 6 bases and 4 bases respectively, with 12 bases between them. The V gene's germline CDR1 is MNHEY and CDR2 SVGAGI. Written as DNA, the CDR3 is TGTGCCAGCAGACGGCTTAGGGGCACTGAAGCTTTCTTT. It specifies CASRRLRGTEAFF.

This clone was counted between two and nine times. The chain combines TRBV5-3 with TRBJ1-5, with D hard to call. TRBV5-3 carries the ORF label, with uncertain function. Trimming left V 4 bases short and J 5 bases short, with 28 bases between. There are 19 residues in the CDR3. For the CDR3, the DNA is TGTGCCAGAAGCCCCCATCCGAAGGGCAGGCCGATTAGGGATCAGCCCCAGCATTTT. The encoded protein is CARSPHPKGRPIRDQPQHF.

The rearrangement joins TRBV9 to TRBJ1-1; TRBD1 matches at 9 bases. The germline V gene encodes CDR1 SGDLS and CDR2 YYNGEE. The V segment lost 4 bases and the J segment 12 bases; nucleotides outside the gene matches: 7. The CDR3 runs to 12 residues. In DNA form, the CDR3 reads TGTGCCAGCAGCCCGGGACAGGGAATGTCTTTCTTT. The encoded protein is CASSPGQGMSFF.

This clone was found a few times. This chain uses TRBV5-1 with TRBJ2-5; 8 positions match TRBD1. The CDR3 runs to 14 residues. The ends lost 0 bases at V and 4 bases at J; junction bases unmatched: 2. The V gene's germline CDR1 is SGHRS and CDR2 YFSETQ. CDR3 sequence: CASSLARGRETQYF. The CDR3 DNA is TGCGCCAGCAGCTTGGCCAGGGGGCGAGAGACCCAGTACTTC.

The chain links TRBV9 to TRBJ1-2; D may be TRBD1 (5 bases). CDR1 and CDR2 from the germline V gene are SGDLS and YYNGEE. The CDR3 spans 14 residues. Trimming left V 0 bases short and J 8 bases short, with 14 bases between. The CDR3 DNA reads TGTGCCAGCAGCGTAGGGGAGTCAGGGAGAGGCTACACCTTC. It yields the protein CASSVGESGRGYTF.

The V gene is TRBV11-2, the J gene TRBJ2-3, with D unclear. The ends were cut back, 5 bases at V and 3 bases at J, with 9 bases in the middle. The CDR3 spans 13 residues. Germline V lookup: CDR1 SGHAT, CDR2 FQNNGV. The DNA for the CDR3 is TGTGCCAGCAGCCGGCGCGATACAGATACGCAGTATTTT. Its protein is CASSRRDTDTQYF.

The chain recombines TRBV6-1 with TRBJ1-2; D call uncertain. V lost 4 bases, J lost 1 base, and 13 bases lay in between. Germline V gene lookup returns CDR1 MNHNS and CDR2 SASEGT. This CDR3 has 15 amino acids. The CDR3 here is CASSAQLGLNYGYTF. CDR3 nucleotides: TGTGCCAGCAGTGCCCAATTGGGTCTTAACTATGGCTACACCTTC.

This rearrangement joins TRBV19 to TRBJ1-6; D is unresolved. This CDR3 contains 14 residues. Germline CDR1 reads LNHDA; CDR2 reads SQIVND (reference sequence). Trimming pared 5 bases from V and 6 bases from J, leaving 11 bases between. The CDR3 sequence is CASSLARLNSPLHF. CDR3 in DNA: TGTGCCAGTAGTTTGGCAAGGCTTAATTCACCCCTCCACTTT.

This clone occurred a few times. The chain links TRBV5-1 to TRBJ2-3; 9 positions agree with TRBD2. Looked up from germline, CDR1 is SGHRS and CDR2 is YFSETQ. J was trimmed by 3 bases and V by 0 bases; bases with no gene match: 5. This CDR3 has 16 amino acids. The CDR3 sequence: CASSLARGLATDTQYF. CDR3 bases: TGCGCCAGCAGCTTGGCCAGGGGACTAGCTACAGATACGCAGTATTTT. Supplemented by reference TRBV5-1 and TRBJ2-3, the full variable domain reads KAGVTQTPRYLIKTRGQQVTLSCSPISGHRSVSWYQQTPGQGLQFLFEYFSETQRNKGNFPGRFSGRQFSNSRSEMNVSTLELGDSALYLCASSLARGLATDTQYFGPGTRLTVL.

The chain has TRBV18 and TRBJ2-2, with 8 positions matching TRBD1. The CDR3 sequence is 16 residues long. Germline V lookup: CDR1 KGHSH, CDR2 LQKENI. V dropped 1 base and J dropped 4; count of bases not matched to a gene: 5. The CDR3 DNA reads as TGTGCCAGCTCACCACGCACGACAGGGGCCACCGGGGAGCTGTTTTTT. Its translation: CASSPRTTGATGELFF.

A word on this clone: The junction does not match germline at one end; this may be a read error. CDR3 residues: CASSLAALPLVF. The CDR3 nucleotides read TGTGCCAGCAGCTTGGCGGCGTTGCCTTTAGTGTTC. The V gene is TRBV5-6, the J gene TRBJ2-7, with no clear D. CDR3 length: 12 residues. Germline V gives CDR1 SGHDT, CDR2 YYEEEE.

In its sample, this clone was seen a few times. The rearrangement uses TRBV6-5 and TRBJ1-1; D is uncertain. The V end lost 1 base, the J end lost 4 bases, and 10 bases lay between the germline ends. Germline V CDR1 and CDR2: MNHEY, SVGAGI. The CDR3 covers 14 residues. CDR3 bases: TGTGCCAGCAGTTACTATCGGCAGAGCACTGAAGCTTTCTTT. This gives the protein CASSYYRQSTEAFF.

The J gene is TRBJ2-7, the V gene TRBV13, with 7 bases identical to TRBD1. The J segment lost 7 bases and the V segment lost 5 bases, leaving 11 bases of the junction unmatched. The CDR3 length is 14 residues. CDR1 is PRHDT and CDR2 is FYEKMQ in the germline V gene (reference sequence). CDR3 coding DNA: TGTGCCAGCAGCCCGACCAACACAGGGGTTGAGCAGTACTTC. It is translated as CASSPTNTGVEQYF.

This chain uses TRBV19 with TRBJ2-2, with 8 nucleotides matching TRBD2. The V gene end was trimmed by 3 bases and the J gene end by 3 bases; junction bases not matched to a gene: 6. The germline CDR1 and CDR2 sequences are LNHDA and SQIVND (reference sequence). This CDR3 is 16 amino acids long. CDR3 residues: CASSIRRGADTGELFF. In DNA form, the CDR3 reads TGTGCCAGTAGTATCCGGCGGGGGGCGGACACCGGGGAGCTGTTTTTT. The full variable domain, rest sourced from reference TRBV19 and TRBJ2-2, is DGGITQSPKYLFRKEGQNVTLSCEQNLNHDAMYWYRQDPGQGLRLIYYSQIVNDFQKGDIAEGYSVSREKKESFPLTVTSAQKNPTAFYLCASSIRRGADTGELFFGEGSRLTVL.

There are a few counts of this clone. The chain joins TRBV6-5 to TRBJ1-5; D may be TRBD1 (5 bases). Germline CDR1 MNHEY, CDR2 SVGAGI. This CDR3 comprises 15 residues. V lost 6 bases and J lost 5, with 17 bases in between. The CDR3: CASSQEVGDHQPQHF. The CDR3 DNA follows: TGTGCCAGCAGCCAGGAAGTAGGGGATCATCAGCCCCAGCATTTT.

This chain uses TRBV19 with TRBJ1-6; TRBD1 is a possible D gene (5 bases). Trimming took 7 bases from V and 0 from J, leaving 16 bases between them. CDR3 length: 17 residues. Germline values: CDR1 LNHDA, CDR2 SQIVND (reference sequence). The CDR3 loop reads CASKASPGGSYNSPLHF. CDR3 sequence (DNA): TGTGCCAGTAAGGCCAGCCCGGGGGGCTCCTATAATTCACCCCTCCACTTT.